This T cell receptor beta chain was captured in a study of Ad26.COV2.S vaccination and SARS-CoV-2 variants. From germline, CDR1 is MNHEY and CDR2 SMNVEV (reference sequence). The CDR3 runs 14 residues. V lost 3 bases and J 4 bases, leaving 10 bases between the germline ends. TCRdb keeps only in-frame clones here, not all; method: immunoSEQ multiplex PCR. This sample carries 300,000 to 400,000 clones, 70% to 90% of them seen once, and the ten largest clones take roughly 1.9%. The treatment here: 15 to 20 received Ad26.COV2.S at low or high dose, single or two shots; five or six received placebo; per-sample allocation not given. Day 63 after the first vaccine or placebo injection was the time point for sampling. Wuhan-strain spike was delivered by a replication-incompetent Ad26 vector.

The source of this sequence is a person aged 18-65 years who received the Ad26.COV2.S COVID-19 vaccine or a placebo. Sequencing used peripheral blood, obtained in a trial of Ad26.COV2.S vaccine versus placebo. The chain is built from TRBV27 and TRBJ1-5, with D unclear. The CDR3 sequence is CASSFFGNNQPQHF. The DNA for the CDR3 is TGTGCCAGCAGTTTCTTTGGGAATAATCAGCCCCAGCATTTT.